The entry below describes one T cell receptor (beta chain). The target antigen is unknown. Looked up from germline, CDR1 is GTSNPN and CDR2 is SVGIG (reference sequence). The CDR3 contains 12 residues. Trimming took off 0 bases at V and 7 bases at J, with 6 bases between the two ends. Stated treatment: oral pan-JAK inhibitor, 5-10 mg twice daily. It was from PBMCs that CD4+ and CD8+ T cells were sorted. As the sequencing template, cDNA was produced by extracting RNA and reverse transcribing it. Clones were read by immunoSEQ multiplex PCR, and TCRdb kept only the in-frame ones, dropping some. The table has just over 150,000 clones, approximately 65% seen once. The sample is drawn from a study of CD8+ T cells in alopecia areata. Across the whole study: Tofacitinib was taken orally by treated patients, and the dose was 5 to 10 mg twice daily. Affected scalp percentage set treated patients' severity scores.

Findings of the study overall: Across lesional scalp, and particularly alopecia totalis/universalis, clonality surpassed that of normal scalp.

This material consisted of CD4+ T cells sorted from blood, taken at week 4, from a patient treated with tofacitinib. The chain joins TRBV30 to TRBJ1-4; no clear D. This clonotype originated in a human donor with alopecia areata. The CDR3 DNA reads as TGTGCCTGGAGTGTATCACCTGAAAAACTGTTTTTT. Translating it yields CAWSVSPEKLFF.